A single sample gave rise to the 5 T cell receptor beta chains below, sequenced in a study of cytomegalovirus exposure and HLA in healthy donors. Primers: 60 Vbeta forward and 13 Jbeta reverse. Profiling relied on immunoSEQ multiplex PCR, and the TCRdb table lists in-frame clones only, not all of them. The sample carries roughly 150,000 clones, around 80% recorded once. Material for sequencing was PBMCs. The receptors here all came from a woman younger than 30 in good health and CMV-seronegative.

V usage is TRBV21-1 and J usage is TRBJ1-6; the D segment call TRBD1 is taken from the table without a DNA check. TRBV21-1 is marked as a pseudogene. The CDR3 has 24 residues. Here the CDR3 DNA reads TGTGCCAGCAGCAAAGCCCACCCGGAACGAGGCGGGGGTTGGACAGGGTGGAAGAATTCACCCCTCCACTTT. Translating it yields CASSKAHPERGGGWTGWKNSPLHF.

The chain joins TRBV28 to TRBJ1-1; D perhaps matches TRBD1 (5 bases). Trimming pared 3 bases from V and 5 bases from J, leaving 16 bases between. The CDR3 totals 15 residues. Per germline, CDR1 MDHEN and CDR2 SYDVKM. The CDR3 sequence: CASSLSQGRYTEAFF. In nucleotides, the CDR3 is TGTGCCAGCAGTTTGTCTCAGGGAAGATATACTGAAGCTTTCTTT.

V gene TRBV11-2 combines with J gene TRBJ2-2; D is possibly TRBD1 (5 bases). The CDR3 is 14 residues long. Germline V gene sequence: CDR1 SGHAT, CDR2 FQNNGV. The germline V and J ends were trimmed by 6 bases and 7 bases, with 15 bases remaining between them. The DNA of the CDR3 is TGTGCCAGCAGGAAGGGCCATCAGGGCGGGGAGCTGTTTTTT. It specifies CASRKGHQGGELFF.

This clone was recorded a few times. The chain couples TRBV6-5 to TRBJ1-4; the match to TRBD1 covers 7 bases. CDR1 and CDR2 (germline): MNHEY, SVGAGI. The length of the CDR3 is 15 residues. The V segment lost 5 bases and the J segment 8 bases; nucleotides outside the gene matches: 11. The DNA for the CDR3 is TGTGCCAGCAGTAGGCCGGTGACAGGGAGAGAAAAACTGTTTTTT. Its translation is CASSRPVTGREKLFF.

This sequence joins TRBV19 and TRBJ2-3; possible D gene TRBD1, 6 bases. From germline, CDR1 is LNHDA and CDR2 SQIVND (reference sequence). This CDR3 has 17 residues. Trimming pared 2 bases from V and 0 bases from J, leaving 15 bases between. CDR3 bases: TGTGCCAGTAGTATACTTAGTGGCAGGGGAAGCACAGATACGCAGTATTTT. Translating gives CASSILSGRGSTDTQYF.